The 20 T cell receptor beta chains below were found in one sample sequenced in a study of blood T cell repertoires in COVID-19. Here immunoSEQ multiplex PCR was the method, and the copy in TCRdb shows in-frame clones only, minus some. In the table there are some 460,000 clones, about 85% of which are singletons. Material for sequencing was PBMCs or T cells enriched from blood (not recorded which). These receptors came from a woman under 30 who had recovered from COVID-19.

The chain joins TRBV12-1 to TRBJ1-2; the table's D call TRBD1 went unverified against the DNA. TRBV12-1 is a pseudogene locus. The CDR3 runs 18 residues. Here the CDR3 DNA reads TGTGCCAGCAGCGTGCACACAGGGCTAGGCCCAGCTAACTATGGCTACACCTTC. This translates into CASSVHTGLGPANYGYTF.

Comments on this clone: Distinct nucleotide sequences in the sample also encode this CDR3. The CDR3, as DNA: TGCGCCAGCAGCTTAACAGGAAACACTGAAGCTTTCTTT. It encodes CASSLTGNTEAFF. This chain connects TRBV5-1 to TRBJ1-1, with a tentative D call TRBD1 (5 bases). V was trimmed by 2 bases and J by 2 bases, leaving 7 bases between them. Germline CDR1 is SGHRS and CDR2 is YFSETQ. The CDR3 has 13 amino acids.

The chain combines TRBV30 with TRBJ1-3; D is uncertain. Trimming cost V 2 bases and J 4 bases, with 9 bases left between them. Germline V gene sequence: CDR1 GTSNPN, CDR2 SVGIG (reference sequence). This CDR3 is built from 13 residues. The CDR3 spells CAWSNGGGNTIYF. As DNA, the CDR3 is TGTGCCTGGAGTAACGGAGGAGGAAACACCATATATTTT.

V and J are TRBV29-1 and TRBJ2-3, with a tentative D call TRBD1 (6 bases). The length of the CDR3 is 16 residues. CDR1 and CDR2 from the germline V gene are SQVTM and ANQGSEA. V was cut by 6 bases and J by 2 bases, with 21 bases left in between. The CDR3 sequence is CSVWGHQRGYTDTQYF. The CDR3 region has the DNA TGCAGCGTGTGGGGGCACCAGAGGGGTTACACAGATACGCAGTATTTT.

The J gene is TRBJ2-7, the V gene TRBV28, with D tentatively TRBD2 (5 bases). The V and J ends lost 7 bases and 2 bases respectively, with 15 bases between them. CDR1 and CDR2 (germline): MDHEN, SYDVKM. This CDR3 has 14 residues. CDR3 region: CASNPPARAYEQYF. The DNA of the CDR3 is TGTGCCAGCAACCCTCCAGCGAGGGCCTACGAGCAGTACTTC.

This clone showed up just once. V and J are TRBV12-3 or TRBV12-4 and TRBJ1-2; D ambiguous. The V and J ends lost 3 bases and 8 bases respectively, with 7 bases between them. This CDR3 region has 11 residues. CDR3 sequence: CASSFRQGYTF. Written as DNA, the CDR3 is TGTGCCAGCAGTTTCAGGCAGGGCTACACCTTC.

This sequence joins TRBV19 and TRBJ1-1; TRBD1 aligns across 8 bases. The CDR3 consists of 13 residues. With V trimmed by 6 bases and J by 5 bases, 5 bases remained unmatched. Germline lookup yields CDR1 LNHDA and CDR2 SQIVND (reference sequence). The DNA for the CDR3 is TGTGCCAGTAGACAGGGGGGAGGTACTGAAGCTTTCTTT. Translation gives CASRQGGGTEAFF.

The chain carries TRBV11-2 and TRBJ1-1; D gene ambiguous. Germline CDR1 is SGHAT and CDR2 is FQNNGV. This CDR3 spans 13 amino acids. V was clipped by 3 bases and J by 7 bases, with 12 bases between them. The DNA for the CDR3 is TGTGCCAGCAGCTTTAACCCTGCGAATGAAGCTTTCTTT. This gives the protein CASSFNPANEAFF.

The gene calls are TRBV3-1 (or the pseudogene TRBV3-2) and TRBJ1-1, with 7 bases fitting TRBD1. The V gene's germline CDR1 is LGHDT and CDR2 YNNKEL (reference sequence). The CDR3 is 15 residues long. Trimming at V came to 4 bases and at J to 7 bases, leaving 12 bases not matched to a gene. The CDR3 DNA reads TGTGCCAGCAGCCTCGACTCTCTAGGGGGCCATGAAGCTTTCTTT. Protein sequence: CASSLDSLGGHEAFF.

This clone has just one count. This chain connects TRBV15 to TRBJ2-3; 11 nucleotides line up with TRBD2. The V gene's germline CDR1 is LNHNV and CDR2 YYDKDF (reference sequence). The CDR3 spans 16 residues. Losses at the gene ends were 2 bases for V and 1 base for J; bases not matched to a gene: 2. CDR3 amino acids: CATSRLSGGGTDTQYF. In DNA form, the CDR3 reads TGTGCCACCAGCAGACTTAGCGGGGGGGGCACAGATACGCAGTATTTT.

A note on this clone: The same CDR3 can be traced to other DNA sequences in this sample. The V gene is TRBV6-5, the J gene TRBJ1-2, with TRBD1 identical over 7 bases. In germline, CDR1 is MNHEY, CDR2 SVGAGI. V was clipped by 7 bases and J by 2 bases; unmatched bases: 1. The length of the CDR3 is 12 residues. The CDR3 reads CASTRGNYGYTF. The DNA for the CDR3 is TGTGCCAGCACCAGGGGGAACTATGGCTACACCTTC.

V and J are TRBV28 and TRBJ1-2; D is ambiguous. The germline V gene has CDR1 MDHEN and CDR2 SYDVKM. Trimming stripped 3 bases from V and 5 bases from J, with 16 bases between. The CDR3 extends over 15 amino acids. CDR3 in amino acids: CASSLGRGTRYGYTF. DNA for the CDR3: TGTGCCAGCAGTTTGGGCCGGGGAACCCGTTATGGCTACACCTTC.

This chain connects TRBV7-9 to TRBJ2-2, with 11 bases lining up with TRBD2. The CDR3 sequence is 19 residues long. Germline trimming cut 4 bases from V and 1 base from J; bases unmatched to any gene: 11. Germline-derived CDR1 and CDR2 are SEHNR and FQNEAQ (reference sequence). The CDR3 DNA reads as TGTGCCAGCAGCTCATACGGGGGACTAGCGGACTTGAACACCGGGGAGCTGTTTTTT. Encoded protein: CASSSYGGLADLNTGELFF.

This clone was seen once. This chain joins TRBV15 and TRBJ1-2; possible D gene TRBD1, 5 bases. This CDR3 has 16 amino acids. Trimming stripped 0 bases from V and 1 base from J, with 12 bases between. CDR1 and CDR2 (germline): LNHNV, YYDKDF (reference sequence). The CDR3 nucleotides are TGTGCCACCAGCAGAGATCGCGGGGGGGGTAACTATGGCTACACCTTC. It translates to CATSRDRGGGNYGYTF.

This clone appeared once. The rearrangement joins TRBV9 to TRBJ2-5; TRBD1 might be the D (6 bases). CDR3 length: 16 residues. The germline gives CDR1 SGDLS, CDR2 YYNGEE. V was pared by 0 bases and J by 4 bases, with 16 bases between. The CDR3 DNA follows: TGTGCCAGCAGCGTAGGAGTAGCAGGGGTCGCAGAGACCCAGTACTTC. This codes for CASSVGVAGVAETQYF.

This clone was recorded a few times. The gene calls are TRBV4-2 and TRBJ2-7; the D gene is possibly TRBD1 (6 bases). The V end lost 4 bases, the J end lost 0 bases, and 22 bases lay between the germline ends. Looked up from germline, CDR1 is LGHNA and CDR2 is YNFKEQ. CDR3 length: 18 amino acids. CDR3 DNA: TGTGCCAGCAGCCGCCACAGGTCGGACAGTTACTACTCCTACGAGCAGTACTTC. Its protein is CASSRHRSDSYYSYEQYF.

The CDR3 DNA is TGTGCCAGCAGTGAAACCGGGACTGAAGCTTTCTTT. Amino acid sequence: CASSETGTEAFF. The chain has TRBV2 and TRBJ1-1, with D hard to call. Trimming took 2 bases from V and 5 from J, leaving 6 bases between them. The CDR3 loop spans 12 amino acids. Per the germline V gene, CDR1 is SNHLY and CDR2 is FYNNEI. The full variable domain, rest sourced from reference TRBV2 and TRBJ1-1, is EPEVTQTPSHQVTQMGQEVILRCVPISNHLYFYWYRQILGQKVEFLVSFYNNEISEKSEIFDDQFSVERPDGSNFTLKIRSTKLEDSAMYFCASSETGTEAFFGQGTRLTVV.

J is TRBJ2-7 and V is TRBV27; D is perhaps TRBD2 (6 bases). The V gene lost 6 bases and the J gene lost 2 bases, with 14 bases spanning the gap. Germline loops: CDR1 MNHEY, CDR2 SMNVEV (reference sequence). This CDR3 is 14 amino acids long. The CDR3 DNA reads TGTGCCAGCAGCCGCACGGAGGGGCCCTACGAGCAGTACTTC. Translation: CASSRTEGPYEQYF.

The rearrangement uses TRBV6-5 and TRBJ1-2; TRBD1 is a possible D gene (6 bases). The CDR3 loop spans 15 amino acids. Germline assignment: CDR1 MNHEY and CDR2 SVGAGI. Trimming took 0 bases from V and 6 from J, leaving 14 bases between them. The CDR3 DNA is TGTGCCAGCAGTTACTCGCTGGCAGGGGTGGATGGCTACACCTTC. It encodes CASSYSLAGVDGYTF.

The chain links TRBV28 to TRBJ2-7; no clear D gene. The CDR3 runs to 13 residues. The germline gives CDR1 MDHEN, CDR2 SYDVKM. The V end was cut by 10 bases, the J end by 2 bases, with 15 bases between. CDR3 in DNA: TGTGCCACCCGCACCCGAGGAACCTACGAGCAGTACTTC. It encodes CATRTRGTYEQYF.